These T cell receptor beta chains were read from a single sample in a study of cytomegalovirus exposure and HLA in healthy donors. Profiling relied on immunoSEQ multiplex PCR, and the TCRdb table lists in-frame clones only, not all of them. In the table there are 140,000 or so clones, roughly three quarters of which are singletons. The specimen was PBMCs. All receptors come from a woman under 40 in good health and CMV-seronegative. CDR3s include the opening cysteine and the closing phenylalanine or tryptophan.

v_gene: TRBV5-1; j_gene: TRBJ2-5; CDR3aa: CASSLGSQETQYF
v_gene: TRBV2; j_gene: TRBJ2-2; CDR3aa: CASSPRGLENTGELFF
v_gene: TRBV5-5; j_gene: TRBJ1-5; CDR3aa: CASRLGLSNQPQHF
v_gene: TRBV28; j_gene: TRBJ1-2; CDR3aa: CASSQQGLVYGYTF
v_gene: TRBV5-4; j_gene: TRBJ2-3; CDR3aa: CASSLASGSTDTQYF
v_gene: TRBV19; j_gene: .; CDR3aa: CASSSTFEQYF
v_gene: TRBV18; j_gene: TRBJ2-3; CDR3aa: CASSRGQGEDTQYF
v_gene: TRBV2; j_gene: TRBJ2-1; CDR3aa: CASRRGESSYNEQFF
v_gene: TRBV29-1; j_gene: TRBJ2-1; CDR3aa: CSVEGLTSGLYNEQFF
v_gene: TRBV7-8; j_gene: TRBJ2-1; CDR3aa: CASSHRQAEQFF
v_gene: TRBV5-6; j_gene: TRBJ2-3; CDR3aa: CASSLAVDTQYF
v_gene: TRBV5-1; j_gene: TRBJ2-1; CDR3aa: CASSLTGEGEQFF
v_gene: TRBV28; j_gene: TRBJ2-2; CDR3aa: CASSGGRAGTGELFF
v_gene: TRBV7-9; j_gene: TRBJ1-6; CDR3aa: CATARQSNSPLHF
v_gene: TRBV5-4; j_gene: TRBJ1-3; CDR3aa: CASSLDQGSGNTIYF
v_gene: TRBV30; j_gene: TRBJ1-4; CDR3aa: CAWSAIRQGAEKLFF
v_gene: TRBV28; j_gene: TRBJ1-4; CDR3aa: CASSLSNTYRVGEKLFF
v_gene: TRBV7-9; j_gene: TRBJ2-3; CDR3aa: CASKGLADTQYF
v_gene: TRBV7-2; j_gene: TRBJ2-7; CDR3aa: CASSSRAGGIYEQYF
v_gene: TRBV6-5; j_gene: TRBJ1-1; CDR3aa: CASSSTGADSNTEAFF
v_gene: TRBV5-1; j_gene: TRBJ1-6; CDR3aa: CASSFGLIAGVTNSPLHF
v_gene: TRBV28; j_gene: TRBJ1-4; CDR3aa: CASSFEVATNEKLFF
v_gene: TRBV29-1; j_gene: TRBJ2-1; CDR3aa: CSVEPRGDSYNEQFF
v_gene: TRBV7-9; j_gene: TRBJ2-7; CDR3aa: CASSPPYGTGPYEQYF
v_gene: TRBV28; j_gene: TRBJ2-1; CDR3aa: CASSPPGQPDNEQFF
v_gene: TRBV5-4; j_gene: TRBJ2-3; CDR3aa: CASSLFRGGATDTQYF
v_gene: TRBV7-9; j_gene: TRBJ2-7; CDR3aa: CASSSSGGYEQYF
v_gene: TRBV6-1; j_gene: TRBJ2-7; CDR3aa: CASSREIVSYEQYF
v_gene: TRBV2; j_gene: TRBJ2-1; CDR3aa: CASGPGQQYNEQFF
v_gene: TRBV28; j_gene: TRBJ1-2; CDR3aa: CASSLDTGGYGYTF
v_gene: TRBV6-5; j_gene: TRBJ1-3; CDR3aa: CASSYSGRTPGNTIYF
v_gene: TRBV21-1; j_gene: TRBJ1-5; CDR3aa: CASSKEGANQPQHF
v_gene: TRBV6-4; j_gene: TRBJ1-2; CDR3aa: CASSPRGQGAFGYTF
v_gene: TRBV19; j_gene: TRBJ2-2; CDR3aa: CASSGQYTGELFF
v_gene: TRBV28; j_gene: TRBJ1-2; CDR3aa: CASSLDSRYGYTF
v_gene: TRBV5-4; j_gene: TRBJ2-3; CDR3aa: CASSSGRGTDTQYF
v_gene: TRBV7-2; j_gene: TRBJ2-4; CDR3aa: CASSLVQEIQYF
v_gene: TRBV9; j_gene: TRBJ1-2; CDR3aa: CASSVAPLFPPPGGYTF
v_gene: TRBV6-5; j_gene: TRBJ1-1; CDR3aa: CASSSAGGTEAFF
v_gene: TRBV7-2; j_gene: TRBJ2-5; CDR3aa: CASSSTGTGVLGTQYF
v_gene: TRBV7-9; j_gene: TRBJ2-1; CDR3aa: CASSLAVAGLNEQFF
v_gene: TRBV11-2; j_gene: TRBJ2-7; CDR3aa: CASSPDRGVERYF
v_gene: TRBV9; j_gene: TRBJ2-1; CDR3aa: CASSLATSSEQFF
v_gene: TRBV7-6; j_gene: TRBJ2-1; CDR3aa: CASSLLGGGSVWGEQFF
v_gene: TRBV5-1; j_gene: TRBJ2-3; CDR3aa: CASSLTMPWEGGADTQYF
v_gene: TRBV13; j_gene: TRBJ2-2; CDR3aa: CASSFPGTNTGELFF
v_gene: TRBV29-1; j_gene: TRBJ1-2; CDR3aa: CSASGQGGISTYGYTF
v_gene: TRBV13; j_gene: TRBJ2-3; CDR3aa: CASSSGLAGDTQYF
v_gene: TRBV7-3; j_gene: TRBJ1-6; CDR3aa: CASSLIAGINSPLHF
v_gene: TRBV5-8; j_gene: TRBJ1-2; CDR3aa: CASSLTGRVSGGYTF
v_gene: TRBV5-1; j_gene: TRBJ1-3; CDR3aa: CASSSDSQRRNTIYF
v_gene: TRBV6-1; j_gene: TRBJ1-6; CDR3aa: CASSELTDNSPLHF
v_gene: TRBV7-9; j_gene: TRBJ2-1; CDR3aa: CASRIQGEGGEQFF
v_gene: TRBV5-1; j_gene: TRBJ2-5; CDR3aa: CASSLLAGREETQYF
v_gene: TRBV2; j_gene: TRBJ2-4; CDR3aa: CASSEDQGGKNIQYF
v_gene: TRBV7-2; j_gene: TRBJ2-1; CDR3aa: CASSPFFSGGSYNEQFF
v_gene: TRBV5-1; j_gene: TRBJ2-7; CDR3aa: CASSFRLAGGRYEQYF
v_gene: TRBV5-1; j_gene: TRBJ2-3; CDR3aa: CASSSGLAGPAQDTQYF
v_gene: TRBV28; j_gene: TRBJ1-5; CDR3aa: CASRTYSNQPQHF